This TCR beta chain was sequenced during a study of cytomegalovirus exposure and HLA in healthy donors. Findings and caveats of the study: High specificity and sensitivity for cytomegalovirus status were reported for the classifier.

A few counts support this clone. Its target is unknown. Sequencing was performed with immunoSEQ multiplex PCR; in TCRdb, only in-frame clones are kept and a portion is missing. Counted here are about 360,000 clones, 86% occurring once; the ten biggest clones make up roughly 0.8%. This clonotype was obtained from a young woman in good health and CMV-seronegative. The source material was PBMCs.

CDR3 nucleotides: TGTGCCAGCAGAGCAACAGGGGGTCTAAACTATGGCTACACCTTC. Its protein is CASRATGGLNYGYTF. The chain employs TRBV11-2 and TRBJ1-2, with TRBD1 matching 8 bases. CDR3 size: 15 residues. The V gene's germline CDR1 is SGHAT and CDR2 FQNNGV. V shed 6 bases and J 2 bases; nucleotides not matched to a gene: 8.